The 13 T cell receptor beta chains listed next were all sequenced from one sample in a study of T cell clonality in common variable immunodeficiency. The assay was immunoSEQ multiplex PCR, and TCRdb's table has in-frame clones only and misses some. The sample shows tens of thousands of clones, none of them appearing just once. No cognate antigen is known for these TCRs. Study results and limitations: Reportedly, TCR beta sequences from common variable immunodeficiency showed fewer deletions and N-nucleotide insertions.

The sequenced sample was peripheral blood mononuclear cells. The receptors come from a human donor with common variable immunodeficiency.

Ten or more counts support this clone. The DNA ends 3 residues before the CDR3 does, and the rest of the CDR3 is filled in from the germline J gene. This sequence joins TRBV5-5 and TRBJ1-2; tentative D call: TRBD1 (6 bases). Germline V gene sequence: CDR1 SGHKS, CDR2 YYEKEE (reference sequence). The germline V and J ends were trimmed by 4 bases and 4 bases, with 11 bases remaining between them. The CDR3 spans 13 residues. CDR3 bases read: TGTGCCAGCAGCACGGGACAACTCTATGGC. Its protein is CASSTGQLYG. The CDR3 as a whole reads CASSTGQLYGYTF.

This clone was counted at least ten times. The read gets to within 3 residues of the CDR3 end, and the germline J gene fills in the rest. V is TRBV20-1 and J is TRBJ1-3; a possible D gene is TRBD1 (6 bases). The V end was cut by 6 bases, the J end by 2 bases, with 11 bases between. This CDR3 spans 13 amino acids. Germline CDR1 is DFQATT and CDR2 is SNEGSKA (reference sequence). The DNA read from the CDR3 is TGCAGTGCCCATTCAGGGGCTGGAAACACC. It encodes CSAHSGAGNT. In full, the CDR3 is CSAHSGAGNTIYF.

This clone showed up just a few times. The read ends 3 residues shy of where the CDR3 ends; the end is completed using the germline J gene. J is TRBJ2-2 and V is TRBV7-9; D might be TRBD1 (6 bases). V lost 2 bases and J 7 bases, leaving 11 bases between the germline ends. Germline CDR1 SEHNR, CDR2 FQNEAQ (reference sequence). CDR3 length: 14 amino acids. This CDR3 is CASSLNRENGELFF. The DNA read from the CDR3 is TGTGCCAGCAGCTTAAACAGGGAAAACGGGGAG.

With respect to this clone: The read is 3 residues too short to cover the CDR3 end, so that end is filled in from the germline J gene. V gene TRBV7-3 combines with J gene TRBJ2-3, with 10 bases matching TRBD2. CDR1 is SGHTA, CDR2 FQGTGA, per germline. CDR3 length: 15 residues. V was clipped by 5 bases and J by 6 bases; unmatched bases: 8. The chain's CDR3 is CASSKGLAGADTQYF. The part of the CDR3 DNA that was read is TGTGCCAGCAGCAAGGGCCTAGCGGGAGCCGATACG.

In this sample, this clone turned up a few times. The missing CDR3 end, 3 residues past where the read stops, is filled in from the germline J gene. This sequence joins TRBV7-9 and TRBJ1-3; the match to TRBD1 covers 7 bases. V lost 5 bases to trimming and J lost 0 bases; unmatched junction nucleotides: 4. The CDR3 has 15 amino acids. Germline CDR1 SEHNR, CDR2 FQNEAQ (reference sequence). CDR3: CASSRQGSSGNTIYF. Partial CDR3 DNA: TGTGCCAGCAGCCGACAGGGAAGCTCTGGAAACACC. The variable domain in full, completed from reference TRBV7-9 and TRBJ1-3, reads DTGVSQNPRHKITKRGQNVTFRCDPISEHNRLYWYRQTLGQGPEFLTYFQNEAQLEKSRLLSDRFSAERPKGSFSTLEIQRTEQGDSAMYLCASSRQGSSGNTIYFGEGSWLTVV.

With regard to this clone: The read finishes 3 residues shy of the CDR3 end, and the germline J gene is used to complete it. The chain couples TRBV19 to TRBJ2-3, with TRBD2 identical over 7 bases. Per the germline V gene, CDR1 is LNHDA and CDR2 is SQIVND (reference sequence). V shed 3 bases and J 0 bases; nucleotides not matched to a gene: 3. The CDR3 consists of 15 residues. This CDR3 is CASSITGGSTDTQYF. The covered CDR3 bases are TGTGCCAGTAGTATCACGGGGGGAAGCACAGATACG.

As concerns this clone: The CDR3 goes on 3 residues after the read ends, and that part is filled in from the germline J gene. The chain links TRBV19 to TRBJ2-7; tentative D call: TRBD2 (6 bases). From germline, CDR1 is LNHDA and CDR2 SQIVND (reference sequence). The CDR3 sequence is 15 residues long. Trimming shortened V by 0 bases and J by 6 bases, and 15 bases separated the two germline ends. The CDR3 bases that were read are TGTGCCAGTAGTATAGAAGGAGGAGGGCTGTCCGAG. Translation: CASSIEGGGLSE. The full CDR3 protein is CASSIEGGGLSEQYF.

Details on this clone: The read stops 3 residues short of the end of the CDR3; the missing end is completed from the germline J gene. The rearrangement links TRBV6-2 or TRBV6-3 to TRBJ2-5, with TRBD2 identical over 7 bases. Trimming removed 5 bases from V and 5 bases from J; junction bases left unmatched: 8. The CDR3 loop spans 14 amino acids. From germline, CDR1 is MNHEY and CDR2 SVGEGT. CDR3 protein: CASSTLGGTETQYF. Partial CDR3 DNA: TGTGCCAGCAGTACCTTGGGGGGGACGGAGACC.

This clone has at least ten counts. The read ends 3 residues early relative to the CDR3; the germline J gene fills the gap. The J gene is TRBJ1-1, the V gene TRBV20-1; no reliable D call. Germline CDR1 and CDR2: DFQATT and SNEGSKA (reference sequence). Trimming left V 6 bases short and J 0 bases short, with 11 bases between. The CDR3 totals 13 residues. The CDR3: CSAHDYMNTEAFF. Partial CDR3 DNA: TGCAGTGCACATGACTACATGAACACTGAA.

This clone came up many times. Germline is not matched at one junction end, which may reflect a read error. The CDR3 extends 3 residues past the end of the read, so its final part is completed from the germline J gene. This rearrangement joins TRBV7-7 to TRBJ2-5; D might be TRBD1 (6 bases). This CDR3 comprises 14 residues. The germline CDR1 and CDR2 sequences are SSHAT and FNYEAQ (reference sequence). This CDR3 reads CASSPVGGQETQYF. Incomplete CDR3 DNA: TGTGCTAGCAGCCCAGTAGGGGGCCAAGAGACC.

The sample holds a few counts of this clone. The read gets to within 3 residues of the CDR3 end, and the germline J gene fills in the rest. The chain employs TRBV19 and TRBJ2-2; 12 bases agree with TRBD2. Germline CDR1 and CDR2: LNHDA and SQIVND (reference sequence). This CDR3 is built from 16 residues. Trimming took 4 bases from V and 0 from J; bases not matched to a gene: 0. The CDR3 here is CASSRLAGANTGELFF. The CDR3 DNA, read in part, is TGTGCCAGTAGTAGACTAGCGGGGGCGAACACCGGGGAG. Looking up the rest from reference TRBV19 and TRBJ2-2 gives the full variable domain: DGGITQSPKYLFRKEGQNVTLSCEQNLNHDAMYWYRQDPGQGLRLIYYSQIVNDFQKGDIAEGYSVSREKKESFPLTVTSAQKNPTAFYLCASSRLAGANTGELFFGEGSRLTVL.

Of note for this clone: The observed sequence ends 3 residues before the CDR3 terminus, with the missing tail filled in from the germline J gene. V gene TRBV19 combines with J gene TRBJ2-2, with 10 positions matching TRBD2. From germline, CDR1 is LNHDA and CDR2 SQIVND (reference sequence). The V segment lost 2 bases and the J segment 1 base; nucleotides outside the gene matches: 1. This CDR3 contains 16 residues. CDR3 DNA, as far as it was read: TGTGCCAGTAGTATACGGACTAGCGGGAACACCGGGGAG. Residues: CASSIRTSGNTGE. The complete CDR3 sequence is CASSIRTSGNTGELFF.

This clone was seen many times. The sequenced fragment ends 3 residues before the CDR3 boundary, so the rest is inferred from the germline J gene. V usage is TRBV18 and J usage is TRBJ2-3; 7 bases are shared with TRBD2. V was pared by 8 bases and J by 0 bases, with 8 bases of the junction left unmatched. Germline V gene sequence: CDR1 KGHSH, CDR2 LQKENI. This CDR3 has 15 amino acids. Incomplete CDR3 DNA: TGTGCCAGCCATCACCCTAGCGGCAGCACAGATACG. Translating it yields CASHHPSGSTDT. The CDR3 reads in full as CASHHPSGSTDTQYF.